This T cell receptor beta chain was sequenced for a study of technical replicates of blood from several donors. For this clone: The germline gene is not matched at one end of the junction; a read error may be the cause.

TCRdb keeps only in-frame clones here, not all; method: immunoSEQ multiplex PCR. The top ten hold under 4.5% of the sample, which has tens of thousands of clones, just over 90% seen once. This CDR3 is 13 amino acids long. Germline values: CDR1 MGHDK, CDR2 SYGVNS. The J gene is TRBJ2-1, the V gene TRBV25-1, with 7 bases aligning to TRBD1. This TCR came from a human donor in good health. Some clones in this sample may be carry-over from other donors' samples. The sequencing sample was made of PBMCs. CDR3 bases: TGTGCCAGCAGTGACTGGACAGGCTTAAATCAGATCTTC. This gives the protein CASSDWTGLNQIF.